Listed here is a single T cell receptor beta chain. Its target is unknown. The protocol was immunoSEQ multiplex PCR, while the TCRdb copy is restricted to in-frame clones and leaves out a portion. The sample holds approximately 37,000 clones; roughly 90% are singletons and the top ten take roughly 7.1%. These data belong to a study of graft-versus-host responses after intestinal transplantation. On the study more broadly: Transplants given to recipients were multivisceral, liver-intestinal, or isolated intestinal. Among the recipients, all got anti-thymocyte globulin induction and then tacrolimus and steroids for 3 to 4 years. General observations from the study: Graft-donor T cell macrochimerism coincided with high graft-versus-host to host-versus-graft clonal ratios in allografts. Declining HvG levels early post-transplant were linked to peak circulating GvH clone levels.

The germline V and J ends were trimmed by 1 base and 2 bases, with 9 bases remaining between them. This CDR3 has 15 amino acids. Germline loops: CDR1 SEHNR, CDR2 FQNEAQ (reference sequence). The clonotype comes from a human patient who received an intestinal transplant, so some T cells may come from the graft donor. The chain combines TRBV7-9 with TRBJ1-5, with D perhaps matching TRBD1 (5 bases). Sequencing used PBMCs, obtained 267 days after transplant. The CDR3 region is CASSLGGIGNQPQHF. The CDR3 nucleotides are TGTGCCAGCAGCTTAGGGGGGATAGGCAATCAGCCCCAGCATTTT.